Given below is one T cell receptor (beta chain) in context. The data were taken from a study of shared clonotypes between healthy human individuals. Sequencing was performed with immunoSEQ multiplex PCR; in TCRdb, only in-frame clones are kept and a portion is missing. The repertoire has about 2.4 million clones, 80% to 95% of them found once; the top ten carry about 0.39%. CDR1 and CDR2 (germline): SNHLY, FYNNEI. V was trimmed by 8 bases and J by 0 bases, leaving 13 bases between them. The CDR3 extends over 15 amino acids. This sequence joins TRBV2 and TRBJ1-4; tentatively, D is TRBD1 (6 bases). The TCR was taken from a man between 18 and 29 years old in good health. Some clones in this sample may be carry-over from other donors' samples. Sequencing was performed on naive CD4+ T cells from PBMCs. The subset here: CD45RA+ positively selected. CDR3 sequence reads: CASGGAVATNEKLFF. CDR3 sequence (DNA): TGTGCCAGCGGGGGGGCAGTTGCAACTAATGAAAAACTGTTTTTT.